A single sample gave rise to the 20 T cell receptor beta chains below, sequenced in a study of blood T cells in healthy people across ages. A sample-barcoded 5' primer and a J-beta primer mix were used in a second PCR of about 6 to 11 cycles. TCRdb called the 5' RACE reads again in MiXCR, with one record for every CDR3 protein. The data contain approximately 1.5 million distinct CDR3 sequences, 42% of them singletons. The sample taken for sequencing was blood. The receptors were gathered from a woman younger than 30 in good health.

The rearrangement links TRBV3-1 to TRBJ2-1; D not certain. Trimming took 0 bases from V and 12 from J, leaving 6 bases between them. The length of the CDR3 is 11 residues. Germline-derived CDR1 and CDR2 are LGHDT and YNNKEL (reference sequence). The CDR3 is CASSQESGQFF. CDR3 DNA sequence: TGTGCCAGCAGCCAAGAGTCAGGGCAGTTCTTC.

The rearrangement joins TRBV7-9 to TRBJ2-1; 9 bases align to TRBD2. Germline CDR1 and CDR2: SEHNR and FQNEAQ (reference sequence). Trimming at V came to 6 bases and at J to 2 bases, leaving 5 bases not matched to a gene. The CDR3 length is 15 residues. CDR3 DNA sequence: TGTGCCAGCAGAGCGACTAGCGGACCCTACAATGAGCAGTTCTTC. Protein sequence: CASRATSGPYNEQFF. The complete variable domain, with remaining parts taken from reference TRBV7-9 and TRBJ2-1, reads DTGVSQNPRHKITKRGQNVTFRCDPISEHNRLYWYRQTLGQGPEFLTYFQNEAQLEKSRLLSDRFSAERPKGSFSTLEIQRTEQGDSAMYLCASRATSGPYNEQFFGPGTRLTVL.

The rearrangement uses TRBV4-2 and TRBJ2-7, with D unclear. Per germline, CDR1 LGHNA and CDR2 YNFKEQ. The V end was cut by 5 bases, the J end by 2 bases, with 19 bases between. The CDR3 consists of 16 residues. This chain's CDR3 is CASSDRLRKPTYEQYF. CDR3 nucleotides: TGTGCCAGCAGCGATCGCTTAAGGAAGCCTACCTACGAGCAGTACTTC.

This rearrangement joins TRBV20-1 to TRBJ1-1; TRBD1 aligns across 11 bases. The CDR3 totals 17 residues. V lost 1 base to trimming and J lost 5 bases; unmatched junction nucleotides: 12. Germline lookup yields CDR1 DFQATT and CDR2 SNEGSKA (reference sequence). In DNA, the CDR3 is TGCAGTGCTAGAGGGATCGGACAGGGGGCCACGGGGACTGAAGCTTTCTTT. Translated: CSARGIGQGATGTEAFF.

Regarding this clonotype: The germline gene is not matched at one end of the junction; a read error may be the cause. J is TRBJ2-1 and V is TRBV5-1; D is possibly TRBD2 (6 bases). The J call may be incorrect, as the DNA end agrees better with TRBJ2-7. This CDR3 spans 14 amino acids. Germline V gene lookup returns CDR1 SGHRS and CDR2 YFSETQ. The CDR3 region has the DNA TGCGCCAGCGGCTTGGAGGGCCCCTACAATGAGCAGTACTTC. Amino acid sequence: CASGLEGPYNEQYF.

This clonotype showed up just a few times. The chain uses TRBV7-9 and TRBJ2-1; a possible D gene is TRBD1 (5 bases). Germline V CDR1 and CDR2: SEHNR, FQNEAQ (reference sequence). The V gene lost 1 base and the J gene lost 6 bases, with 10 bases spanning the gap. The CDR3 spans 14 residues. The CDR3 sequence is CASSLVPGLNEQFF. The CDR3 nucleotides read TGTGCCAGCAGCTTAGTGCCAGGGCTCAATGAGCAGTTCTTC.

The V and J genes are TRBV29-1 and TRBJ1-2; a possible D gene is TRBD1 (5 bases). V lost 7 bases and J lost 4, with 10 bases in between. The CDR3 is 11 amino acids. CDR1 is SQVTM and CDR2 is ANQGSEA in the germline V gene. The CDR3 here is CSAADSYGYTF. Written as DNA, the CDR3 is TGCAGCGCTGCCGACAGCTATGGCTACACCTTC.

This chain joins TRBV9 and TRBJ2-5, with 8 bases aligning to TRBD1. TRBJ2-7 explains the end of the DNA better; the J call may be wrong. The CDR3 is 15 residues long. CDR1 and CDR2 (germline): SGDLS, YYNGEE. The CDR3 is CASSVMAGGFYEQYF. For the CDR3, the DNA is TGTGCCAGCAGCGTAATGGCAGGGGGCTTTTACGAGCAGTACTTC.

Notes on this clonotype: An end of the junction does not agree with germline; a read error may underlie this. The chain uses TRBV6-1 and TRBJ1-2, with a weak D call TRBD1 (5 bases). The germline gives CDR1 MNHNS, CDR2 SASEGT. The CDR3 consists of 14 residues. Here the CDR3 reads CTSSEASRQLGYTF. In nucleotides, the CDR3 is TGTACCAGCAGTGAAGCGAGTAGACAGCTAGGCTACACCTTC.

The V gene is TRBV7-9, the J gene TRBJ2-3; 7 nucleotides match TRBD1. The CDR3 covers 18 residues. With V trimmed by 5 bases and J by 4 bases, 18 bases remained unmatched. The germline V gene encodes CDR1 SEHNR and CDR2 FQNEAQ (reference sequence). The CDR3 nucleotides are TGTGCCAGCAGCGTCCTTCTCAGCGACAGGGATGCGGCAGATACGCAGTATTTT. This gives the protein CASSVLLSDRDAADTQYF.

CDR3: CASSLRAGETYEQYF. The DNA of the CDR3 is TGTGCCAGCAGCTTAAGAGCGGGAGAAACCTACGAGCAGTACTTC. The V call is TRBV7-2, the J call TRBJ2-5, with 8 bases that match TRBD2. TRBJ2-7 explains the end of the DNA better; the J call may be wrong. Germline-derived CDR1 and CDR2 are SGHTA and FQGNSA. CDR3 length: 15 amino acids.

V is TRBV7-2 and J is TRBJ2-1, with TRBD2 identical over 8 bases. CDR3 length equals 17 residues. V lost 3 bases and J lost 0; bases outside the gene matches: 7. Germline CDR1 SGHTA, CDR2 FQGNSA. The CDR3 sequence is CASSFLAGLSSYNEQFF. The CDR3 region has the DNA TGTGCCAGCAGCTTCCTAGCGGGCCTTAGCTCCTACAATGAGCAGTTCTTC.

The rearrangement joins TRBV7-2 to TRBJ2-1; D may be TRBD1 (6 bases). CDR1 SGHTA and CDR2 FQGNSA come from the germline V gene. CDR3 length: 16 residues. The germline V and J ends were trimmed by 6 bases and 6 bases, with 21 bases remaining between them. CDR3 in amino acids: CASSLGATIERNEQFF. The CDR3 nucleotides are TGTGCCAGCAGTCTGGGGGCCACGATCGAACGCAATGAGCAGTTCTTC.

This clonotype was seen only a few times. At one end the junction does not follow the germline gene, possibly because of a read error. The CDR3 DNA follows: TGCGCCAGCAGTGACCCAGGGGAACACGGCCCTGAGGCTTTCTTT. Translated, it gives CASSDPGEHGPEAFF. The chain carries TRBV10-2 and TRBJ1-1; the D gene is possibly TRBD1 (6 bases). This CDR3 has 15 residues. Germline values: CDR1 WSHSY, CDR2 SAAADI.

V usage is TRBV4-3 and J usage is TRBJ2-3; 9 nucleotides agree with TRBD2. Germline V gene data show CDR1 as LGHNA and CDR2 as YSLEER. V shed 0 bases, J shed 4 bases, and the junction held 11 bases outside the gene matches. The CDR3 consists of 18 residues. This chain's CDR3 is CASSQDLGYAGGADTQYF. Written as DNA, the CDR3 is TGCGCCAGCAGCCAAGATTTGGGTTACGCGGGAGGGGCAGATACGCAGTATTTT.

This clonotype was counted a single time. As DNA, the CDR3 is TGTGCCAGCAGTAGTGCACCAGAATATCAGCCCCAGCATTTT. Translating it yields CASSSAPEYQPQHF. The chain couples TRBV27 to TRBJ1-5; D is unresolved. The ends were cut back, 5 bases at V and 5 bases at J, with 13 bases in the middle. The germline gives CDR1 MNHEY, CDR2 SMNVEV (reference sequence). The CDR3 loop spans 14 amino acids.

This clonotype appeared many times. The rearrangement uses TRBV27 and TRBJ2-3, with 10 nucleotides matching TRBD2. CDR3 length: 15 amino acids. CDR1 is MNHEY and CDR2 is SMNVEV in the germline V gene (reference sequence). V dropped 2 bases and J dropped 4; count of bases not matched to a gene: 3. This chain's CDR3 is CASSLLAGDPDTQYF. CDR3 DNA: TGTGCCAGCAGTTTACTAGCGGGGGACCCAGATACGCAGTATTTT.

The chain uses TRBV6-5 and TRBJ1-2; 7 bases fit TRBD1. This CDR3 comprises 13 residues. Per germline, CDR1 MNHEY and CDR2 SVGAGI. The ends lost 5 bases at V and 7 bases at J; junction bases unmatched: 7. Written as DNA, the CDR3 is TGTGCCAGCAGTGCAACAGGGGTCCGTGGCTACACCTTC. Amino acid sequence: CASSATGVRGYTF.

This clonotype came up many times. This sequence joins TRBV27 and TRBJ1-2; maybe TRBD1 (6 bases). Per germline, CDR1 MNHEY and CDR2 SMNVEV (reference sequence). This CDR3 has 20 amino acids. V was pared by 3 bases and J by 7 bases, with 33 bases between. CDR3 bases: TGTGCCAGCAGTTTTAGCCGCCCCGGCCGAACAGGGATCGGGGCGTCTGGCTACACCTTC. Its translation is CASSFSRPGRTGIGASGYTF.

This clonotype was seen a few times. J is TRBJ2-2 and V is TRBV9, with TRBD1 matching over 8 bases. Germline CDR1 reads SGDLS; CDR2 reads YYNGEE. With V trimmed by 3 bases and J by 3 bases, 1 base remained unmatched. The length of the CDR3 is 14 residues. The CDR3 nucleotides read TGTGCCAGCAGCGGGACAGGGCACACCGGGGAGCTGTTTTTT. It yields the protein CASSGTGHTGELFF. Full variable domain (missing parts from reference TRBV9 and TRBJ2-2): DSGVTQTPKHLITATGQRVTLRCSPRSGDLSVYWYQQSLDQGLQFLIQYYNGEERAKGNILERFSAQQFPDLHSELNLSSLELGDSALYFCASSGTGHTGELFFGEGSRLTVL.